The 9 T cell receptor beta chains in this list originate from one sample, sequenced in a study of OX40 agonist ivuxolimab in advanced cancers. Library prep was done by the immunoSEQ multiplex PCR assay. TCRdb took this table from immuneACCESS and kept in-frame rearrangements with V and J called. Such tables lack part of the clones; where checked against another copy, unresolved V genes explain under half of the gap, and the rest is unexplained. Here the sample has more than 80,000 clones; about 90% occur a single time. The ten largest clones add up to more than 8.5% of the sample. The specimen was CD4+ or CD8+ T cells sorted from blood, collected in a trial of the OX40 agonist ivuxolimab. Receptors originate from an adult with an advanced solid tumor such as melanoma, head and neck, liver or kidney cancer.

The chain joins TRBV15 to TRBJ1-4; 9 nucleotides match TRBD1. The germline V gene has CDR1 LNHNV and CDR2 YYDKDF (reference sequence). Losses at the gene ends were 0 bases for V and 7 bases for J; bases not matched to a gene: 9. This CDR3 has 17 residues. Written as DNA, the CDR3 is TGTGCCACCAGCAGAGACCTTGGGACAGGGAGGAGTGAAAAACTGTTTTTT. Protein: CATSRDLGTGRSEKLFF.

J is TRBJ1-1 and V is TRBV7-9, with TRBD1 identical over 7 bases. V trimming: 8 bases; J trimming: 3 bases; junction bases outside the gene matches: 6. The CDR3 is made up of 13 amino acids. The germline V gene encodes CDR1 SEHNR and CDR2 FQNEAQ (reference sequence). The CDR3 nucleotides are TGTGCCAGCTTGGGCAGGGGGGACACTGAAGCTTTCTTT. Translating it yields CASLGRGDTEAFF.

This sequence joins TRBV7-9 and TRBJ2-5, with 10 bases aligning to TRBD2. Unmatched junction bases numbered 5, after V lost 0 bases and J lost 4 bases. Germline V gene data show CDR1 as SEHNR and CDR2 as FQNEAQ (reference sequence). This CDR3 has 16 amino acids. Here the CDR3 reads CASSLARVAGGETQYF. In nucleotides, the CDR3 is TGTGCCAGCAGCTTAGCACGAGTAGCGGGAGGAGAGACCCAGTACTTC.

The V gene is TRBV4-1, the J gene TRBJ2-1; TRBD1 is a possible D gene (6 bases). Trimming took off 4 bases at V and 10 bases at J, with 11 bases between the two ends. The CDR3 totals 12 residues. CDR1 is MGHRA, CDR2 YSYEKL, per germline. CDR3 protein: CASSRPDREQFF. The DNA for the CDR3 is TGCGCCAGCAGCCGACCAGACAGGGAGCAGTTCTTC.

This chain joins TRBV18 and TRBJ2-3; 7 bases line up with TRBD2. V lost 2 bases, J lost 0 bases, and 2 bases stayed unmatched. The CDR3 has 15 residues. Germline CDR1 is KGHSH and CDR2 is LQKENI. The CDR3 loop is CASSPSGTSTDTQYF. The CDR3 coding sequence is TGTGCCAGCTCACCAAGCGGGACTAGCACAGATACGCAGTATTTT.

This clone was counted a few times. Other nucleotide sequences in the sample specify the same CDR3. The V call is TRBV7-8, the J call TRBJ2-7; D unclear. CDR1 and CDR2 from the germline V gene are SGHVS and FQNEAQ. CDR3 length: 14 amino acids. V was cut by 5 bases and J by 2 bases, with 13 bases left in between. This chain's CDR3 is CASSPGPRTYEQYF. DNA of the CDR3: TGTGCCAGCAGCCCAGGACCGAGGACCTACGAGCAGTACTTC. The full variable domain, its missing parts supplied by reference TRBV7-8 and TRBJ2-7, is GAGVSQSPRYKVAKRGQDVALRCDPISGHVSLFWYQQALGQGPEFLTYFQNEAQLDKSGLPSDRFFAERPEGSVSTLKIQRTQQEDSAVYLCASSPGPRTYEQYFGPGTRLTVT.

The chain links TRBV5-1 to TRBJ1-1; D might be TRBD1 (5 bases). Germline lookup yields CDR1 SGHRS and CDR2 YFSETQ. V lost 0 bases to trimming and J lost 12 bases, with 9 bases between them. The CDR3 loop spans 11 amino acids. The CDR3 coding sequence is TGCGCCAGCAGCTTGGGGGGCGACCCTTTCTTT. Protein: CASSLGGDPFF. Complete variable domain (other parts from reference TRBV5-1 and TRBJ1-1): KAGVTQTPRYLIKTRGQQVTLSCSPISGHRSVSWYQQTPGQGLQFLFEYFSETQRNKGNFPGRFSGRQFSNSRSEMNVSTLELGDSALYLCASSLGGDPFFGQGTRLTVV.

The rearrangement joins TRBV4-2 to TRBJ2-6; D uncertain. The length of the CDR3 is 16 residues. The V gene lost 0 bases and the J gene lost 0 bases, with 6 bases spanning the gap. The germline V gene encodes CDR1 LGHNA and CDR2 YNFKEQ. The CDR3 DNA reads TGTGCCAGCAGCCAAGATACGGGCTCTGGGGCCAACGTCCTGACTTTC. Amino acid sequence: CASSQDTGSGANVLTF.

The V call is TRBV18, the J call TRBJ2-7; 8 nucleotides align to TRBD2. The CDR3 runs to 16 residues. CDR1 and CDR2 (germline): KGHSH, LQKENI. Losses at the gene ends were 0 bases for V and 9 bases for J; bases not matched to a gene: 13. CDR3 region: CASSPPGASGPSGQYF. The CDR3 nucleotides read TGTGCCAGCTCACCACCTGGGGCTAGCGGGCCTTCAGGGCAGTACTTC. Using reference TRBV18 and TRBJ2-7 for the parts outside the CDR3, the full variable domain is NAGVMQNPRHLVRRRGQEARLRCSPMKGHSHVYWYRQLPEEGLKFMVYLQKENIIDESGMPKERFSAEFPKEGPSILRIQQVVRGDSAAYFCASSPPGASGPSGQYFGPGTRLTVT.